The sequence of this TCR beta chain was determined in a study of T cell responses to AZD1222 COVID-19 vaccine. The protocol was immunoSEQ multiplex PCR, while the TCRdb copy is restricted to in-frame clones and leaves out a portion. The sample has 250,000 to 300,000 clones; 94% are singletons. Study results and limitations: At baseline, just 6 or 7 AZD1222 recipients tested seropositive. Reportedly, nearly half of unique spike TCRs recognized epitopes outside B.1.351/B.1.1.7 mutations.

The length of the CDR3 is 15 residues. Trimming cost V 5 bases and J 4 bases; bases outside gene matches: 8. Germline assignment: CDR1 MDHEN and CDR2 SYDVKM. In regard to this clone: Its cognate antigen is unknown.

The chain links TRBV28 to TRBJ1-5; 7 bases map to TRBD1. The sample consisted of peripheral blood, taken 28 days after the second AZD1222 dose. This TCR was sampled from an adult who received the AZD1222 COVID-19 vaccine. The CDR3 loop reads CASSSLGTENQPQHF. CDR3 bases: TGTGCCAGCAGTAGTTTGGGGACAGAAAATCAGCCCCAGCATTTT.